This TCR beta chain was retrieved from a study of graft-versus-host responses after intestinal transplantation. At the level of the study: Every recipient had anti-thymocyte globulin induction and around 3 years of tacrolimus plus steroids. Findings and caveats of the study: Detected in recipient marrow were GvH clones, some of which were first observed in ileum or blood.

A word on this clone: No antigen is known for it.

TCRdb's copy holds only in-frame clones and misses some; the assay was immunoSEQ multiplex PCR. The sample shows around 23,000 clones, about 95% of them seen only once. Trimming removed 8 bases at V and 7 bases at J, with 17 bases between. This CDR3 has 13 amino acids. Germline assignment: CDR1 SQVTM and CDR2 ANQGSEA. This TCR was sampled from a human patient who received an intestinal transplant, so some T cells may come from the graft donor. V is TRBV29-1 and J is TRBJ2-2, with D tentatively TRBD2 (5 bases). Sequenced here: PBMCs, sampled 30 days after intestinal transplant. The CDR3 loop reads CSIRSAGIGELFF. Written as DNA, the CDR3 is TGCAGCATTCGATCGGCGGGTATCGGGGAGCTGTTTTTT.